What follows are 5 T cell receptor beta chains derived from one specimen sequenced in a study of blood T cell repertoires in COVID-19. This table comes from immunoSEQ multiplex PCR, and its TCRdb copy is limited to in-frame clones, with some not included. The data hold some 51,000 clones, with around 93% observed a single time. The sample comprised peripheral blood. The origin of the receptors is a man in his forties or fifties with acute or convalescent COVID-19.

The chain links TRBV5-1 to TRBJ1-5, with 9 bases aligning to TRBD1. The ends lost 1 base at V and 5 bases at J; junction bases unmatched: 1. Germline-derived CDR1 and CDR2 are SGHRS and YFSETQ. The CDR3 has 14 residues. Here the CDR3 reads CASSLTGGDQPQHF. The CDR3 region has the DNA TGCGCCAGCAGCTTGACAGGGGGCGATCAGCCCCAGCATTTT.

This sequence joins TRBV7-3 and TRBJ2-7, with TRBD1 matching 9 bases. The CDR3 loop spans 15 amino acids. V lost 3 bases to trimming and J lost 5 bases; unmatched junction nucleotides: 8. Germline V gene sequence: CDR1 SGHTA, CDR2 FQGTGA. This CDR3 reads CASSLAPGQGHEQYF. As DNA, the CDR3 is TGTGCCAGCAGCTTGGCACCGGGACAGGGCCACGAGCAGTACTTC.

The chain combines TRBV3-1 (or the pseudogene TRBV3-2) with TRBJ2-5; TRBD2 aligns across 9 bases. The ends lost 0 bases at V and 1 base at J; junction bases unmatched: 12. Germline V lookup: CDR1 LGHDT, CDR2 YNNKEL (reference sequence). The CDR3 sequence is 19 residues long. CDR3 in amino acids: CASSQESRTGTSPQETQYF. Here the CDR3 DNA reads TGTGCCAGCAGCCAAGAAAGCCGCACCGGGACTAGCCCCCAAGAGACCCAGTACTTC.

The chain links TRBV19 to TRBJ2-7; D is unresolved. This CDR3 is built from 14 residues. Germline V gene lookup returns CDR1 LNHDA and CDR2 SQIVND (reference sequence). V was trimmed by 6 bases and J by 1 base, leaving 13 bases between them. The CDR3 sequence is CASRIEVLSYEQYF. CDR3 coding DNA: TGTGCCAGTAGAATTGAGGTTTTATCCTACGAGCAGTACTTC.

This chain links TRBV3-1 (or the pseudogene TRBV3-2) with TRBJ2-2; 11 bases line up with TRBD2. V was pared by 4 bases and J by 4 bases, with 8 bases of the junction left unmatched. The CDR3 sequence is 17 residues long. Germline values: CDR1 LGHDT, CDR2 YNNKEL (reference sequence). The CDR3 DNA reads TGTGCCAGCAGCCGTACGGGACTAGCGGTCGGCACCGGGGAGCTGTTTTTT. This gives the protein CASSRTGLAVGTGELFF.